A selection of T cell receptor beta chains follows, all from one sample in a study of graft-versus-host responses after intestinal transplantation. These receptors are not linked to any known antigen. TCRdb's copy holds only in-frame clones and misses some; the assay was immunoSEQ multiplex PCR. The sample gives roughly 97,000 clones, roughly 89% of which show up once; roughly 0.17% is in the top ten. The sample consisted of unstimulated CD4+ T cells sorted from spleen or lymph node cells, taken before transplant. The source is a human donor who was the organ donor for an intestinal transplant. Each CDR3 is given with its conserved first and last residue. The order of the fields is CDR3 length, J gene, clone size, V gene, D gene, CDR3 protein, CDR3 DNA. A D gene is named only where the DNA matches it firmly. Not all rows give a size; the values are once, few, many and, for expanded clones, a class.

cdr3_length: 13; j_call: TRBJ1-2; clone_size: .; v_call: TRBV6-5; d_call: .; cdr3_aa: CASRQTADYGYTF; cdr3_nt: TGTGCCAGCAGACAGACAGCAGACTATGGCTACACCTTC
cdr3_length: 14; j_call: TRBJ1-1; clone_size: .; v_call: TRBV6-5; d_call: TRBD1; cdr3_aa: CASSDRGFGTEAFF; cdr3_nt: TGTGCCAGCAGCGACAGGGGCTTTGGCACTGAAGCTTTCTTT
cdr3_length: 15; j_call: TRBJ2-3; clone_size: .; v_call: TRBV4-3; d_call: .; cdr3_aa: CASSQDWAGTDTQYF; cdr3_nt: TGCGCCAGCAGCCAAGATTGGGCGGGGACAGATACGCAGTATTTT
cdr3_length: 14; j_call: TRBJ2-5; clone_size: .; v_call: TRBV5-4; d_call: .; cdr3_aa: CASSLGPIQETQYF; cdr3_nt: TGTGCCAGCAGCTTGGGGCCAATTCAAGAGACCCAGTACTTC
cdr3_length: 14; j_call: TRBJ1-2; clone_size: .; v_call: TRBV5-4; d_call: TRBD1; cdr3_aa: CASSGGGQAYGYTF; cdr3_nt: TGTGCCAGCAGCGGGGGGGGACAGGCTTATGGCTACACCTTC
cdr3_length: 15; j_call: TRBJ2-7; clone_size: .; v_call: TRBV9; d_call: .; cdr3_aa: CASSVGGGTSYEQYF; cdr3_nt: TGTGCCAGCAGCGTAGGTGGCGGGACCTCCTACGAGCAGTACTTC
cdr3_length: 13; j_call: TRBJ1-1; clone_size: .; v_call: TRBV28; d_call: TRBD1; cdr3_aa: CASSGQGRTEAFF; cdr3_nt: TGTGCCAGCAGTGGACAGGGACGCACTGAAGCTTTCTTT
cdr3_length: 13; j_call: TRBJ1-2; clone_size: .; v_call: TRBV6-1; d_call: .; cdr3_aa: CASSATGSYGYTF; cdr3_nt: TGTGCCAGCAGTGCAACAGGGAGCTATGGCTACACCTTC
cdr3_length: 14; j_call: TRBJ2-5; clone_size: .; v_call: TRBV7-2; d_call: .; cdr3_aa: CASSLAGARETQYF; cdr3_nt: TGTGCCAGCAGCTTAGCGGGCGCCCGGGAGACCCAGTACTTC
cdr3_length: 15; j_call: TRBJ1-2; clone_size: .; v_call: TRBV9; d_call: TRBD1; cdr3_aa: CASSVDTGAAYGYTF; cdr3_nt: TGTGCCAGCAGCGTAGATACAGGGGCGGCCTATGGCTACACCTTC
cdr3_length: 16; j_call: TRBJ2-2; clone_size: .; v_call: TRBV7-3; d_call: TRBD2; cdr3_aa: CASSLPGGRVAGELFF; cdr3_nt: TGTGCCAGCAGCCTCCCAGGTGGGAGGGTGGCCGGGGAGCTGTTTTTT
cdr3_length: 16; j_call: TRBJ1-1; clone_size: .; v_call: TRBV4-2; d_call: .; cdr3_aa: CASSQDYPAGREEAFF; cdr3_nt: TGTGCCAGCAGCCAAGATTATCCCGCTGGGAGAGAAGAGGCTTTCTTT
cdr3_length: 17; j_call: TRBJ1-3; clone_size: .; v_call: TRBV7-2; d_call: .; cdr3_aa: CASSFTATRDLGNTIYF; cdr3_nt: TGTGCCAGCAGCTTCACGGCAACTAGAGACCTCGGAAACACCATATATTTT
cdr3_length: 14; j_call: TRBJ2-5; clone_size: .; v_call: TRBV5-1; d_call: .; cdr3_aa: CASSLPVGQETQYF; cdr3_nt: TGCGCCAGCAGCTTACCGGTCGGGCAAGAGACCCAGTACTTC
cdr3_length: 15; j_call: TRBJ2-1; clone_size: .; v_call: TRBV7-3; d_call: .; cdr3_aa: CASRSPGLYIDEQFF; cdr3_nt: TGTGCCAGCAGGTCACCGGGACTCTACATCGATGAGCAGTTCTTC
cdr3_length: 15; j_call: TRBJ2-3; clone_size: .; v_call: TRBV7-3; d_call: TRBD2; cdr3_aa: CASSQGLAGADTQYF; cdr3_nt: TGTGCCAGCAGCCAGGGACTAGCGGGGGCAGATACGCAGTATTTT
cdr3_length: 11; j_call: TRBJ2-1; clone_size: .; v_call: TRBV18; d_call: .; cdr3_aa: CASSLHNEQFF; cdr3_nt: TGTGCCAGCTCGCTACACAATGAGCAGTTCTTC
cdr3_length: 14; j_call: TRBJ1-1; clone_size: .; v_call: TRBV19; d_call: TRBD1; cdr3_aa: CASKYRGIFTEAFF; cdr3_nt: TGTGCCAGTAAGTACAGGGGGATTTTCACTGAAGCTTTCTTT
cdr3_length: 14; j_call: TRBJ2-7; clone_size: .; v_call: TRBV18; d_call: .; cdr3_aa: CASSPHGGVLEQYF; cdr3_nt: TGTGCCAGCTCACCACACGGAGGGGTACTCGAGCAGTACTTC
cdr3_length: 17; j_call: TRBJ2-2; clone_size: .; v_call: TRBV9; d_call: TRBD2; cdr3_aa: CAARVERAGVNTGELFF; cdr3_nt: TGTGCCGCCCGTGTAGAACGAGCGGGGGTAAACACCGGGGAGCTGTTTTTT
cdr3_length: 11; j_call: TRBJ1-4; clone_size: .; v_call: TRBV20-1; d_call: .; cdr3_aa: CSALGGEKLFF; cdr3_nt: TGCAGTGCCCTGGGAGGTGAAAAACTGTTTTTT
cdr3_length: 14; j_call: TRBJ1-3; clone_size: few; v_call: TRBV12-5; d_call: TRBD1; cdr3_aa: CASGKTGVGNTIYF; cdr3_nt: TGTGCTAGTGGAAAGACAGGGGTTGGAAACACCATATATTTT
cdr3_length: 12; j_call: TRBJ1-2; clone_size: few; v_call: TRBV2; d_call: TRBD1; cdr3_aa: CASSQGGYGYTF; cdr3_nt: TGTGCCAGCAGTCAGGGGGGATATGGCTACACCTTC
cdr3_length: 16; j_call: TRBJ1-2; clone_size: once; v_call: TRBV5-5; d_call: TRBD1; cdr3_aa: CASSLGTGLSNYGYTF; cdr3_nt: TGTGCCAGCAGCTTGGGGACAGGCCTTTCTAACTATGGCTACACCTTC
cdr3_length: 14; j_call: TRBJ2-5; clone_size: .; v_call: TRBV28; d_call: TRBD1; cdr3_aa: CASSLDRVGGTQYF; cdr3_nt: TGTGCCAGCAGTTTGGACAGGGTCGGGGGGACCCAGTACTTC
cdr3_length: 14; j_call: TRBJ1-2; clone_size: once; v_call: TRBV5-6; d_call: TRBD1; cdr3_aa: CASSPRDRNYGYTF; cdr3_nt: TGTGCCAGCAGCCCCCGGGACAGAAACTATGGCTACACCTTC
cdr3_length: 13; j_call: TRBJ2-7; clone_size: .; v_call: TRBV2; d_call: TRBD1; cdr3_aa: CASSRTGLGEQYF; cdr3_nt: TGTGCCAGCAGTCGGACAGGGCTAGGCGAGCAGTACTTC
cdr3_length: 13; j_call: TRBJ1-2; clone_size: .; v_call: TRBV2; d_call: .; cdr3_aa: CASEDSPNYGYTF; cdr3_nt: TGTGCCAGCGAGGACAGTCCTAACTATGGCTACACCTTC
cdr3_length: 16; j_call: TRBJ1-5; clone_size: .; v_call: TRBV10-1; d_call: .; cdr3_aa: CASTPSGVGSNQPQHF; cdr3_nt: TGCGCCAGCACTCCTTCAGGGGTGGGTAGCAATCAGCCCCAGCATTTT
cdr3_length: 14; j_call: TRBJ2-5; clone_size: once; v_call: TRBV19; d_call: .; cdr3_aa: CASSIRGESETQYF; cdr3_nt: TGTGCCAGTAGTATCAGGGGAGAGTCGGAGACCCAGTACTTC
cdr3_length: 14; j_call: TRBJ1-3; clone_size: .; v_call: TRBV4-1; d_call: .; cdr3_aa: CASSPTGTGNTIYF; cdr3_nt: TGCGCCAGCAGCCCGACAGGTACTGGAAACACCATATATTTT
cdr3_length: 14; j_call: TRBJ2-7; clone_size: .; v_call: TRBV21-1; d_call: .; cdr3_aa: CASSPRLEAYEQYF; cdr3_nt: TGTGCCAGCAGCCCCAGACTAGAGGCCTACGAGCAGTACTTC
cdr3_length: 13; j_call: TRBJ2-5; clone_size: .; v_call: TRBV19; d_call: .; cdr3_aa: CASSIAGSRAQYF; cdr3_nt: TGTGCCAGTAGTATAGCGGGGTCTCGGGCCCAGTACTTC
cdr3_length: 15; j_call: TRBJ2-1; clone_size: .; v_call: TRBV19; d_call: TRBD1; cdr3_aa: CASSTPRTGPNEQFF; cdr3_nt: TGTGCCAGTAGTACGCCGCGGACAGGTCCCAATGAGCAGTTCTTC
cdr3_length: 17; j_call: TRBJ2-3; clone_size: .; v_call: TRBV4-2; d_call: TRBD2; cdr3_aa: CASSPGERGGRSDTQYF; cdr3_nt: TGTGCCAGCAGCCCCGGGGAGCGGGGGGGCCGCTCAGATACGCAGTATTTT
cdr3_length: 13; j_call: TRBJ1-3; clone_size: few; v_call: TRBV7-2; d_call: .; cdr3_aa: CASSFGAGNTIYF; cdr3_nt: TGTGCCAGCAGCTTCGGGGCTGGAAACACCATATATTTT
cdr3_length: 16; j_call: TRBJ2-2; clone_size: once; v_call: TRBV9; d_call: .; cdr3_aa: CASSPTPGTNTGELFF; cdr3_nt: TGTGCCAGCAGCCCTACCCCAGGGACGAACACCGGGGAGCTGTTTTTT
cdr3_length: 17; j_call: TRBJ1-2; clone_size: .; v_call: TRBV5-1; d_call: TRBD1; cdr3_aa: CASRRHIFRQGPYGYTF; cdr3_nt: TGCGCCAGCAGACGGCACATCTTCCGACAGGGCCCCTATGGCTACACCTTC
cdr3_length: 13; j_call: TRBJ2-7; clone_size: .; v_call: TRBV5-1; d_call: .; cdr3_aa: CASSLSLADEQYF; cdr3_nt: TGCGCCAGCAGCTTGTCTCTAGCCGACGAGCAGTACTTC
cdr3_length: 14; j_call: TRBJ2-2; clone_size: .; v_call: TRBV7-3; d_call: .; cdr3_aa: CASSPPGYTGELFF; cdr3_nt: TGTGCCAGCAGCCCCCCAGGTTACACCGGGGAGCTGTTTTTT
cdr3_length: 19; j_call: TRBJ1-6; clone_size: .; v_call: TRBV27; d_call: .; cdr3_aa: CASSLWYSQSPWANSPLHF; cdr3_nt: TGTGCCAGCAGTTTATGGTACTCGCAGTCCCCCTGGGCGAATTCACCCCTCCACTTT
cdr3_length: 15; j_call: TRBJ2-1; clone_size: few; v_call: TRBV18; d_call: TRBD1; cdr3_aa: CASSPQTGWYNEQFF; cdr3_nt: TGTGCCAGCTCACCCCAGACAGGGTGGTACAATGAGCAGTTCTTC
cdr3_length: 16; j_call: TRBJ2-2; clone_size: .; v_call: TRBV7-9; d_call: TRBD2; cdr3_aa: CANTPGGLGSSGELFF; cdr3_nt: TGTGCCAACACACCGGGGGGACTCGGGTCGTCCGGGGAGCTGTTTTTT
cdr3_length: 13; j_call: TRBJ1-4; clone_size: few; v_call: TRBV7-2; d_call: .; cdr3_aa: CASSSSAPGLLFF; cdr3_nt: TGTGCCAGCAGCTCTTCGGCTCCAGGGCTACTGTTTTTT
cdr3_length: 14; j_call: TRBJ2-7; clone_size: .; v_call: TRBV7-2; d_call: .; cdr3_aa: CASSLSILSYEQYF; cdr3_nt: TGTGCCAGCAGCTTATCGATCCTATCCTACGAGCAGTACTTC
cdr3_length: 16; j_call: TRBJ1-4; clone_size: .; v_call: TRBV18; d_call: .; cdr3_aa: CASSPSRGMTNEKLFF; cdr3_nt: TGTGCCAGCTCCCCCTCTAGGGGAATGACTAATGAAAAACTGTTTTTT
cdr3_length: 16; j_call: TRBJ2-7; clone_size: .; v_call: TRBV5-6; d_call: TRBD1; cdr3_aa: CASSFRQGARSYEQYF; cdr3_nt: TGTGCCAGCAGTTTTAGACAGGGGGCGCGTTCCTACGAGCAGTACTTC
cdr3_length: 17; j_call: TRBJ2-1; clone_size: .; v_call: TRBV5-1; d_call: TRBD2; cdr3_aa: CASSAGLAGGAADEQFF; cdr3_nt: TGCGCCAGCAGCGCTGGACTAGCGGGGGGGGCAGCGGATGAGCAGTTCTTC
cdr3_length: 16; j_call: TRBJ1-5; clone_size: .; v_call: TRBV15; d_call: TRBD1; cdr3_aa: CATSSKGWTGAQPQHF; cdr3_nt: TGTGCCACCAGCAGCAAAGGGTGGACAGGGGCTCAGCCCCAGCATTTT
cdr3_length: 14; j_call: TRBJ1-1; clone_size: .; v_call: TRBV6-1; d_call: .; cdr3_aa: CASSDFDLGAEAFF; cdr3_nt: TGTGCCAGCAGTGATTTTGATCTAGGCGCTGAAGCTTTCTTT
cdr3_length: 12; j_call: TRBJ1-2; clone_size: once; v_call: TRBV4-2; d_call: .; cdr3_aa: CASSQERYGYTF; cdr3_nt: TGTGCCAGCAGCCAAGAGAGGTATGGCTACACCTTC
cdr3_length: 15; j_call: TRBJ1-2; clone_size: .; v_call: TRBV9; d_call: .; cdr3_aa: CASSVGESAQYGYTF; cdr3_nt: TGTGCCAGCAGCGTAGGTGAATCCGCGCAATATGGCTACACCTTC
cdr3_length: 15; j_call: TRBJ1-6; clone_size: .; v_call: TRBV12-5; d_call: TRBD1; cdr3_aa: CASGFSGTGGSPLHF; cdr3_nt: TGTGCTAGTGGTTTCTCTGGGACAGGGGGTTCACCCCTCCACTTT
cdr3_length: 15; j_call: TRBJ1-2; clone_size: once; v_call: TRBV6-5; d_call: TRBD1; cdr3_aa: CASSVGSTGVYGYTF; cdr3_nt: TGTGCCAGCAGCGTTGGATCAACAGGGGTCTATGGCTACACCTTC
cdr3_length: 15; j_call: TRBJ2-1; clone_size: once; v_call: TRBV29-1; d_call: TRBD2; cdr3_aa: CSHFSPGLAYNEQFF; cdr3_nt: TGCAGTCACTTCAGTCCGGGACTAGCCTACAATGAGCAGTTCTTC
cdr3_length: 13; j_call: TRBJ2-1; clone_size: .; v_call: TRBV6-4; d_call: TRBD2; cdr3_aa: CASRDSGGNEQFF; cdr3_nt: TGTGCCAGCAGGGATAGCGGGGGCAATGAGCAGTTCTTC
cdr3_length: 15; j_call: TRBJ1-2; clone_size: .; v_call: TRBV6-5; d_call: .; cdr3_aa: CASSPGGNFNYGYTF; cdr3_nt: TGTGCCAGCAGCCCCGGGGGGAATTTCAACTATGGCTACACCTTC